These 6 T cell receptor beta chains were all obtained from the same sample, sequenced in a study of blood T cells in healthy people across ages. The authors ran a second PCR of about 7 to 11 cycles using a sample-barcoded 5' primer and a J-beta primer mix. Each CDR3 protein is one row after TCRdb ran MiXCR on the 5' RACE reads. The table has approximately 1.5 million distinct CDR3 sequences, 40% to 45% seen once. Sequencing input: blood. Receptors were obtained from a woman under 30 in good health.

The chain recombines TRBV7-2 with TRBJ2-1; perhaps TRBD2 as D (5 bases). V was cut by 1 base and J by 5 bases, with 12 bases left in between. This CDR3 spans 15 amino acids. Germline V gene lookup returns CDR1 SGHTA and CDR2 FQGNSA. The CDR3 here is CASSLVASPNNEQFF. The DNA for the CDR3 is TGTGCCAGCAGCTTAGTGGCTAGCCCTAACAATGAGCAGTTCTTC.

The V call is TRBV7-9, the J call TRBJ1-2; maybe TRBD1 (5 bases). CDR3 length equals 16 residues. The V gene's germline CDR1 is SEHNR and CDR2 FQNEAQ (reference sequence). Trimming took off 4 bases at V and 0 bases at J, with 15 bases between the two ends. The CDR3, as DNA: TGTGCCAGCAGCTCTTACTTAGGGGAAGCTAACTATGGCTACACCTTC. It encodes CASSSYLGEANYGYTF.

The sample holds a few counts of this clonotype. The V gene is TRBV27, the J gene TRBJ2-7; D is unclear. V lost 2 bases and J 0 bases, leaving 8 bases between the germline ends. The germline CDR1 and CDR2 sequences are MNHEY and SMNVEV (reference sequence). CDR3 length: 14 amino acids. In DNA form, the CDR3 reads TGTGCCAGCAGTTTAAGACAAATCTCCTACGAGCAGTACTTC. It translates to CASSLRQISYEQYF.

V and J are TRBV29-1 and TRBJ1-4; TRBD1 matches at 7 bases. The V segment lost 5 bases and the J segment 5 bases; nucleotides outside the gene matches: 8. Germline lookup yields CDR1 SQVTM and CDR2 ANQGSEA. The CDR3 has 14 amino acids. This CDR3 reads CSVKRTGQNEKLFF. The CDR3 DNA reads as TGCAGCGTTAAACGGACAGGTCAAAATGAAAAACTGTTTTTT.

The chain recombines TRBV10-3 with TRBJ1-1, with 7 bases identical to TRBD1. V gave up 2 bases and J gave up 5 bases; unmatched junction bases: 5. Germline V gene lookup returns CDR1 ENHRY and CDR2 SYGVKD. This CDR3 contains 14 residues. For the CDR3, the DNA is TGTGCCATCAGTGAGCCGAACAGGGGTACTGAAGCTTTCTTT. Encoded protein: CAISEPNRGTEAFF.

V and J are TRBV27 and TRBJ2-3, with a tentative D call TRBD1 (5 bases). The CDR3 spans 14 residues. V lost 8 bases and J lost 2, with 14 bases in between. Germline CDR1 is MNHEY and CDR2 is SMNVEV (reference sequence). This chain's CDR3 is CASHQQGYTDTQYF. The DNA for the CDR3 is TGTGCCAGCCATCAGCAGGGCTACACAGATACGCAGTATTTT.